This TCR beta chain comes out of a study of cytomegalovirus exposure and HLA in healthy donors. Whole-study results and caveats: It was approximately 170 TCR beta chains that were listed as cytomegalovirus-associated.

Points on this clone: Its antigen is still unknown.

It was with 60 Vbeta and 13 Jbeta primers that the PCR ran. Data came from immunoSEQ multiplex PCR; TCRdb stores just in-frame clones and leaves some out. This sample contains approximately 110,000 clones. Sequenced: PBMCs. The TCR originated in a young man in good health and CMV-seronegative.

DNA of the CDR3: TGCGCCAGCAGCTTGGTCGGGACTATTGCAGATACGCAGTATTTT. Protein sequence: CASSLVGTIADTQYF. This rearrangement joins TRBV5-1 to TRBJ2-3; 7 positions match TRBD2. The ends lost 0 bases at V and 4 bases at J; junction bases unmatched: 5. From germline, CDR1 is SGHRS and CDR2 YFSETQ. The CDR3 is 15 amino acids.